The 8 T cell receptor beta chains reported below all come from one sample, sequenced in a study of T cell responses to AZD1222 COVID-19 vaccine. Measured with immunoSEQ multiplex PCR; TCRdb has only the in-frame clones, and not every one. This sample has around 140,000 clones, with 85% to 90% found just once. Sequenced material: peripheral blood, taken 28 days after the second AZD1222 dose. The receptors derive from an adult who received the AZD1222 COVID-19 vaccine.

The genes are TRBV6-5 and TRBJ1-5; 9 bases fit TRBD1. The CDR3 extends over 12 amino acids. V dropped 10 bases and J dropped 16; count of bases not matched to a gene: 14. Germline values: CDR1 MNHEY, CDR2 SVGAGI. The chain's CDR3 is CATWGLTGGQHF. The CDR3 bases are TGTGCCACCTGGGGGCTGACAGGGGGTCAACATTTT.

The rearrangement links TRBV7-9 to TRBJ2-7; D is undetermined. The germline V gene encodes CDR1 SEHNR and CDR2 FQNEAQ (reference sequence). CDR3 length: 15 residues. V shed 1 base and J shed 5 bases, with 15 bases lying between them. CDR3 in DNA: TGTGCCAGCAGCTTAGAGGGCAGGAGTGCTGACGAGCAGTACTTC. It codes for CASSLEGRSADEQYF. Using reference TRBV7-9 and TRBJ2-7 for the parts outside the CDR3, the full variable domain is DTGVSQNPRHKITKRGQNVTFRCDPISEHNRLYWYRQTLGQGPEFLTYFQNEAQLEKSRLLSDRFSAERPKGSFSTLEIQRTEQGDSAMYLCASSLEGRSADEQYFGPGTRLTVT.

The rearrangement links TRBV5-5 to TRBJ2-7, with D uncertain. CDR1 is SGHKS and CDR2 is YYEKEE in the germline V gene (reference sequence). This CDR3 contains 13 residues. Trimming stripped 2 bases from V and 2 bases from J, with 8 bases between. The CDR3 DNA reads as TGTGCCAGCAGCTTTATAGCCGCCTACGAGCAGTACTTC. This sequence encodes CASSFIAAYEQYF.

The chain combines TRBV18 with TRBJ2-3; D is undetermined. The V gene lost 1 base and the J gene lost 1 base, with 15 bases spanning the gap. The CDR3 length is 17 residues. Germline CDR1 KGHSH, CDR2 LQKENI. The CDR3 spells CASSPRNLGKGTDTQYF. The CDR3 region has the DNA TGTGCCAGCTCACCACGTAATTTGGGCAAAGGCACAGATACGCAGTATTTT.

The J gene is TRBJ2-1, the V gene TRBV6-5, with 12 bases fitting TRBD1. Germline lookup yields CDR1 MNHEY and CDR2 SVGAGI. The length of the CDR3 is 15 residues. V lost 4 bases, J lost 8 bases, and 6 bases stayed unmatched. The CDR3 here is CASSFPGTGGHEQFF. The CDR3 DNA follows: TGTGCCAGCAGTTTCCCCGGGACAGGGGGCCATGAGCAGTTCTTC.

The CDR3 sequence is CASSFPAGRLTYEQYF. CDR3 nucleotide sequence: TGTGCCAGCAGTTTCCCCGCAGGCAGACTAACCTACGAGCAGTACTTC. The chain uses TRBV28 and TRBJ2-7; possible D gene TRBD2, 5 bases. Germline values: CDR1 MDHEN, CDR2 SYDVKM. This CDR3 spans 16 amino acids. The germline V and J ends were trimmed by 3 bases and 2 bases, with 17 bases remaining between them.

V usage is TRBV11-2 and J usage is TRBJ2-3; no definite D call. V was shortened by 5 bases and J by 0 bases, with 3 bases between the two germline ends. The CDR3 contains 12 residues. CDR1 is SGHAT and CDR2 is FQNNGV in the germline V gene. CDR3 amino acids: CASSLSTDTQYF. The CDR3 region has the DNA TGTGCCAGCAGCCTGAGCACAGATACGCAGTATTTT.

V and J are TRBV7-8 and TRBJ1-5; the D gene is possibly TRBD1 (5 bases). Trimming stripped 1 base from V and 3 bases from J, with 10 bases between. The CDR3 covers 15 residues. Germline V gives CDR1 SGHVS, CDR2 FQNEAQ. CDR3 sequence (DNA): TGTGCCAGCAGCTTAGTCGTGGGGACCAATCAGCCCCAGCATTTT. It yields the protein CASSLVVGTNQPQHF.